A selection of T cell receptor beta chains follows, all from one sample in a study of T cells in Graves' hyperthyroidism and ophthalmopathy. Each CDR3 protein is one row after TCRdb ran MiXCR on the multiplex PCR reads. Found here are fewer than 350,000 distinct CDR3 sequences, 13% of them singletons; the top ten hold 6.5% to 10%. Material: blood. The receptors derive from a woman in her 30s with Graves' hyperthyroidism that later progressed to Graves' ophthalmopathy. CDR3s include the opening cysteine and the closing phenylalanine or tryptophan. The D gene is left open where the match is weak. Clone sizes are given selectively: once, few, many, or a class where the clone is expanded.

v_call	j_call	cdr3_length	clone_size	d_call	cdr3_nt	cdr3_aa
TRBV29-1	TRBJ2-2	13	NA	TRBD1	TGCAGCGTTGATCGACAGGGGGCTGGGGAGCTGTTTTTT	CSVDRQGAGELFF
TRBV2	TRBJ1-1	13	many	NA	TGTGCCAGCACTATTCAGCCGAACACTGAAGCTTTCTTT	CASTIQPNTEAFF
TRBV20-1	TRBJ2-2	10	many	NA	TGCAGTGCTAGCACCGGGGAGCTGTTTTTT	CSASTGELFF
TRBV20-1	TRBJ2-1	18	many	TRBD2	TGCAGTGCTAGTGTATGGGGGCCTAGCGGGAGGGGGCTCAATGAGCAGTTCTTC	CSASVWGPSGRGLNEQFF
TRBV7-2	TRBJ2-1	15	many	NA	TGTGCCAGCAGCCCCTCTAGCGTCCCTTTCAATGAGCAGTTCTTC	CASSPSSVPFNEQFF
TRBV11-2	TRBJ1-1	14	NA	TRBD1	TGTGCCAGCAGCTCCCGGGACAGGGGCACTGAAGCTTTCTTT	CASSSRDRGTEAFF
TRBV18	TRBJ2-7	12	many	TRBD1	TGTGCCAGCGGGGACAGCTATTACGAGCAGTACTTC	CASGDSYYEQYF
TRBV11-3	TRBJ2-3	14	many	TRBD2	TGTGCCAGCAGTGGCGGGAGGAGCGCAGATACGCAGTATTTT	CASSGGRSADTQYF
TRBV19	TRBJ2-1	17	NA	TRBD2	TGTGCCAGAATACCGGGACTAGCGGGGAGCTCCTACAATGAGCAGTTCTTC	CARIPGLAGSSYNEQFF
TRBV29-1	TRBJ2-1	15	many	NA	TGCAGCGTTGAAGGGAGAGGCAAGGCGAGCAATGAGCAGTTCTTC	CSVEGRGKASNEQFF
TRBV27	TRBJ2-7	13	many	NA	TGTGCCAGCAGTTCCACAGGGATATACGAGCAGTACTTC	CASSSTGIYEQYF
TRBV3-1	TRBJ2-3	15	many	TRBD2	TGTGCCAGCAGCCAAGACGCGACTAGCGGGAGCACGCAGTATTTT	CASSQDATSGSTQYF
TRBV7-3	TRBJ2-1	15	many	NA	TGTGCCAGCAGCTTAAAGGCCAGGGGATTGTCCGAGCAGTTCTTC	CASSLKARGLSEQFF
TRBV7-9	TRBJ1-1	13	many	NA	TGTGCCAGCAGCTTAGCGACGTCCACTGAAGCTTTCTTT	CASSLATSTEAFF
TRBV18	TRBJ2-2	16	many	NA	TGTGCCAGCTCCTTATCCGTTACCTCGAACACCGGGGAGCTGTTTTTT	CASSLSVTSNTGELFF
TRBV4-1	TRBJ2-1	17	NA	NA	TGCGCCAGCAGCCAAGAGGTTATCAGGGGACCATACAATGAGCAGTTCTTC	CASSQEVIRGPYNEQFF
TRBV4-3	TRBJ2-3	16	few	TRBD2	TGCGCCAGCAGCCAGCAACTAGCGGGAGTAGCAGATACGCAGTATTTT	CASSQQLAGVADTQYF
TRBV6-6	TRBJ1-1	12	many	TRBD1	TGTGCCAGCAGTTACGTGGACAGGGGAGCTTTCTTT	CASSYVDRGAFF
TRBV6-2/TRBV6-3	TRBJ2-2	14	many	NA	TGTGCCAGCAGTTACGGTAGAGGGTCCGGGGAGCTGTTTTTT	CASSYGRGSGELFF
TRBV28	TRBJ2-2	15	few	TRBD2	TGTGCCAGCAGACGACTAGCGGGAGTGAGCGGGGAGCTGTTTTTT	CASRRLAGVSGELFF
TRBV28	TRBJ1-4	13	many	NA	TGTGCCAGCAGTTTAGCATTTGCCGAAAAACTGTTTTTT	CASSLAFAEKLFF
TRBV7-8	TRBJ2-3	16	many	TRBD2	TGTGCCAGCAGCCCGCCGGGACTAGCGCTCACAGATACGCAGTATTTT	CASSPPGLALTDTQYF
TRBV7-9	TRBJ1-1	13	many	TRBD1	TGTGCCAGCAGCAGAACAGGGGGCACTGAAGCTTTCTTT	CASSRTGGTEAFF
TRBV27	TRBJ1-2	14	many	NA	TGTGCCAGCAGTTTTGGGGCAGGGGTTAACGGCTACACCTTC	CASSFGAGVNGYTF
TRBV3-1	TRBJ2-1	14	many	TRBD2	TGTGCCAGCACTCGAGCGGGAGTGTACAATGAGCAGTTCTTC	CASTRAGVYNEQFF
TRBV4-1	TRBJ1-1	14	NA	NA	TGCGCCAGCAGCCGCCTCGGGTTGGGAACTGAAGCTTTCTTT	CASSRLGLGTEAFF
TRBV9	TRBJ2-3	15	many	NA	NA	CASSVGPGGVDTQYF
TRBV9	TRBJ2-1	15	NA	NA	TGTGCCAGCACTGGGGGGGCCACGCGGGAGTATGAGCAGTTCTTC	CASTGGATREYEQFF
TRBV28	TRBJ1-1	16	many	NA	TGTGCCAGCAGTTTCACGGTGAGACAGTTGAACACTGAAGCTTTCTTT	CASSFTVRQLNTEAFF
TRBV20-1	TRBJ1-1	13	many	NA	TGCAGTGCCCCCGCCGGGGGGACCGTTGAAGCTTTCTTT	CSAPAGGTVEAFF
TRBV6-1	TRBJ2-5	15	many	NA	TGTGCCAGCAGGCAACAAAATGGGGCACAAGAGACCCAGTACTTC	CASRQQNGAQETQYF
TRBV4-2	TRBJ2-7	15	few	NA	TGTGCCAGCAGCCAAGATTGGGACTTCTCCTACGAGCAGTACTTC	CASSQDWDFSYEQYF
TRBV7-2	TRBJ2-5	14	many	TRBD2	TGTGCCAGCAGCCTAGCGGGAGGTTTGGAGACCCAGTACTTC	CASSLAGGLETQYF
TRBV6-1	TRBJ2-2	14	many	NA	TGTGCCAGCGGGATTGGACAGTACACCGGGGAGCTGTTTTTT	CASGIGQYTGELFF
TRBV27	TRBJ2-7	13	many	NA	TGTGCCAGCAAGTGGGGGGATGGCTACGAGCAGTACTTC	CASKWGDGYEQYF
TRBV6-1	TRBJ2-3	16	many	NA	TGTGCCAGCAGGAGGGTCGGGGGAGCCAACACAGATACGCAGTATTTT	CASRRVGGANTDTQYF
TRBV7-2	TRBJ2-1	14	many	TRBD2	TGTGCCAGCAGCTTAGTCGGACTAGCAACTGAGCAGTTCTTC	CASSLVGLATEQFF
TRBV28	TRBJ2-7	16	many	TRBD1	TGTGCCAGCAGTCTCATCCGGGACAGGGGGCTAGAAGAGCAGTACTTC	CASSLIRDRGLEEQYF
TRBV27	TRBJ1-1	14	many	TRBD1	TGTGCCAGCAGTTTACCAGGGGGCCGCACTGAAGCTTTCTTT	CASSLPGGRTEAFF
TRBV7-6	TRBJ2-5	15	NA	NA	TGTGCCAGCAGCCCCGAGCTGGGGCTTGGAGAGACCCAGTACTTC	CASSPELGLGETQYF
TRBV7-9	TRBJ2-7	13	few	NA	TGTGCCAGCAGCTTAGCGGGGAGGAACGAGCAGTACTTC	CASSLAGRNEQYF
TRBV15	TRBJ1-6	12	many	NA	TGTGCCACCAGCAGAGACAATTCACCCCTCCACTTT	CATSRDNSPLHF
TRBV7-8	TRBJ2-1	14	many	TRBD2	TGTGCCAGCACCAGGACTAGATCCTACAATGAGCAGTTCTTC	CASTRTRSYNEQFF
TRBV7-2	TRBJ1-1	12	NA	NA	TGTGCCAGCAGCTCCGGATTGACTGAAGCTTTCTTT	CASSSGLTEAFF
TRBV5-4	TRBJ2-5	15	NA	TRBD1	TGTGCCAGCAGCGTCAACAGGGGAAGGGGAGAGACCCAGTACTTC	CASSVNRGRGETQYF
TRBV10-3	TRBJ2-5	15	NA	TRBD2	TGTGCCATCAGTGACGGACTAGCGGGAGTAGAGACCCAGTACTTC	CAISDGLAGVETQYF
TRBV6-2/TRBV6-3	TRBJ2-5	16	NA	TRBD2	TGTGCCAGCAGTTACTCGGGTCTAGCGGCCAGAGAGACCCAGTACTTC	CASSYSGLAARETQYF
TRBV27	TRBJ1-1	14	NA	NA	TGTGCCAGCAGTCGGGACGTGAGAGGGGCTGAAGCTTTCTTT	CASSRDVRGAEAFF
TRBV7-2	TRBJ2-5	16	many	TRBD2	TGTGCCAGCAGCACGCGGACTAGCGGCCCGCTCGGGACCCAGTACTTC	CASSTRTSGPLGTQYF
TRBV7-9	TRBJ2-1	16	many	TRBD2	TGTGCCAGCAGCTTACTCCCTAGCGGTACCTACAATGAGCAGTTCTTC	CASSLLPSGTYNEQFF
TRBV4-1	TRBJ2-1	15	NA	NA	TGCGCCAGCAGCCAAGGACTAGTATCCTCCAATGAGCAGTTCTTC	CASSQGLVSSNEQFF
TRBV12-3/TRBV12-4	TRBJ2-1	14	many	NA	TGTGCCAGCAGTTTGGGGACTCCACCCGGCGAGCAGTTCTTC	CASSLGTPPGEQFF
TRBV28	TRBJ2-5	17	many	NA	TGTGCCAGCAGTTTATGGTGGGACAAGGAGTACCAAGAGACCCAGTACTTC	CASSLWWDKEYQETQYF
TRBV11-2	TRBJ2-3	16	NA	NA	TGTGCCAGCAGCCCCCGAGGGTCAGCCTTCACAGATACGCAGTATTTT	CASSPRGSAFTDTQYF
TRBV2	TRBJ2-3	14	many	NA	TGTGCCAGCAGTGTAATTGGAATCGCAGATACGCAGTATTTT	CASSVIGIADTQYF
TRBV19	TRBJ1-2	12	few	NA	TGTGCCAGTATGAGGACAGCGAGCGGCTACACCTTC	CASMRTASGYTF
TRBV2	TRBJ2-7	16	many	NA	TGTGCCAGCAGTGATAACCTGGGGGACACACACTACGAGCAGTACTTC	CASSDNLGDTHYEQYF